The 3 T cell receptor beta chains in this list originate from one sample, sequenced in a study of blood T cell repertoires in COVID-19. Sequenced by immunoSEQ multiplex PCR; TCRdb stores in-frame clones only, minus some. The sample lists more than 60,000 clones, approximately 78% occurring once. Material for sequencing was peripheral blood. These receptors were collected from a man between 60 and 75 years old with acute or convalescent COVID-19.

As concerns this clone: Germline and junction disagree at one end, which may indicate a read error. The CDR3, as DNA: TGTGCCAGCAGTGTCCGGGGACACATCCCCCTGAACGCTGAAGCTTTCTTT. The encoded protein is CASSVRGHIPLNAEAFF. The J gene is TRBJ1-1, the V gene TRBV2; weak D call: TRBD1 (6 bases). Germline values: CDR1 SNHLY, CDR2 FYNNEI. This CDR3 contains 17 residues.

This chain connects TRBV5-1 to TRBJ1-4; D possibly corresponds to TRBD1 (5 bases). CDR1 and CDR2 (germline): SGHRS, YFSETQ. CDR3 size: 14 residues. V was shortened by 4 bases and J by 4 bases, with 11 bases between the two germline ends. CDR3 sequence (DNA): TGCGCCAGCAGCCTCACACAGGATAATGAAAAACTGTTTTTT. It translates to CASSLTQDNEKLFF. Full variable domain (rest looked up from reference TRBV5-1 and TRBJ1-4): KAGVTQTPRYLIKTRGQQVTLSCSPISGHRSVSWYQQTPGQGLQFLFEYFSETQRNKGNFPGRFSGRQFSNSRSEMNVSTLELGDSALYLCASSLTQDNEKLFFGSGTQLSVL.

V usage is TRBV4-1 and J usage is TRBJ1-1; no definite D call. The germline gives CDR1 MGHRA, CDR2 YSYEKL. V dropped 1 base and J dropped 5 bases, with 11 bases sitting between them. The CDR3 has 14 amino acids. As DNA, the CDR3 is TGCGCCAGCAGCCAAGCCAAAGGCGGGACTGAAGCTTTCTTT. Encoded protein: CASSQAKGGTEAFF.